This TCR beta chain was recovered during a study of graft-versus-host responses after intestinal transplantation. General study findings and limits: The study associated peak circulating GvH clone levels with early post-transplant HvG declines.

Libraries were prepared by immunoSEQ multiplex PCR; TCRdb keeps only in-frame clonotypes and omits some of them. Among about 9,600 clones listed, roughly 79% were seen once. Germline CDR1 is MNHEY and CDR2 is SVGAGI. There are 13 residues in the CDR3. V lost 6 bases to trimming and J lost 6 bases, with 15 bases between them. Once graft tissue had been processed, intraepithelial and lamina propria lymphocytes were released. This clone was detected only a few times. Its specificity is not known. The receptor was derived from a human patient who received an intestinal transplant, so some T cells may come from the graft donor. Sequenced material: ileum tissue, taken around 450 days after intestinal transplantation. The rearrangement joins TRBV6-5 to TRBJ2-7, with D possibly being TRBD1 or TRBD2 (5 bases each). Here the CDR3 reads CASRAGTAAEQYF. The CDR3 DNA is TGTGCCAGCAGGGCCGGGACGGCGGCCGAGCAGTACTTC.